This TCR beta chain was recorded in a study of blood T cells in healthy people across ages. A remark on this clonotype: The antigen is undetermined.

General study results and limits: TCR beta diversity, measured per million T cells, fell in a roughly linear way with age.

A second 7 to 11 cycle PCR used barcoded and J-beta primers. TCRdb independently ran MiXCR on the 5' RACE reads; one entry per CDR3 protein. The top ten hold about 21% of the sample, which has 1.5 million to 2 million distinct CDR3 sequences, around 40% seen once. The sequenced material came from blood. The TCR was taken from a human donor in good health.

Here the CDR3 DNA reads TGTGCCAGCAGTTTTGCCGGGACAGGAATCCTAGACGAGCAGTACTTC. Encoded protein: CASSFAGTGILDEQYF. V and J are TRBV12-3 or TRBV12-4 and TRBJ2-7; TRBD1 aligns across 8 bases. The CDR3 loop spans 16 amino acids. V dropped 3 bases and J dropped 5; count of bases not matched to a gene: 12.